This T cell receptor beta chain was profiled in a study of T cell repertoires in ileal Crohn's disease. Study-wide context: Surgery for a complication: stricturing in 61%, penetrating in around 39%.

About 490 nanograms of biopsy DNA per sample underwent TCRB immunosequencing. This table comes from immunoSEQ multiplex PCR, and its TCRdb copy is limited to in-frame clones, with some not included. The sample lists more than 10,000 clones, around 75% occurring once. General study findings and limits: High-frequency clones were more common in sorted CD8 than CD4 cells.

The time point was: neoterminal ileum biopsy at postoperative endoscopy, about 6 months after surgery. Worth noting for this clone: As yet, its antigen is unknown.

Germline CDR1 is MNHEY and CDR2 is SVGAGI. The CDR3 sequence is 16 residues long. The ends lost 0 bases at V and 1 base at J; junction bases unmatched: 3. Sequenced material: ileal tissue. The sequence was collected from an adult with Crohn's disease. The rearrangement links TRBV6-5 to TRBJ2-4; 7 bases map to TRBD1. CDR3 DNA: TGTGCCAGCAGTTACTCGACCAGGGGGGCCAAAAACATTCAGTACTTC. Translating it yields CASSYSTRGAKNIQYF.